One and the same sample provided the 20 T cell receptor beta chains below, sequenced in a study of blood T cell repertoires in COVID-19. The table came from immunoSEQ multiplex PCR; TCRdb's copy has only in-frame clones and leaves some out. The repertoire has about 230,000 clones, roughly 80% of them found once; the top ten carry about 7.4%. Sequenced material: peripheral blood. The receptors derive from a woman aged 80 or older with acute or convalescent COVID-19.

V is TRBV3-1 (or the pseudogene TRBV3-2) and J is TRBJ2-1, with TRBD1 matching over 8 bases. CDR1 is LGHDT, CDR2 YNNKEL, per germline (reference sequence). After removal of 4 bases from V and 6 bases from J, the junction contained 11 bases not matched to a gene. CDR3 length: 16 amino acids. The CDR3 nucleotides read TGTGCCAGCAGCCCGACCAGGGCCAGGGGGCTCAATGAGCAGTTCTTC. Protein: CASSPTRARGLNEQFF.

There are a few counts of this clone. The chain has TRBV6-5 and TRBJ1-4; maybe TRBD1 (5 bases). The CDR3 extends over 14 amino acids. The ends were cut back, 2 bases at V and 7 bases at J, with 11 bases in the middle. The germline V gene encodes CDR1 MNHEY and CDR2 SVGAGI. In nucleotides, the CDR3 is TGTGCCAGCAGTTACGGAGTTAGGGGTGAAAAACTGTTTTTT. Translated, it gives CASSYGVRGEKLFF.

The chain links TRBV5-1 to TRBJ1-1; D unclear. V gave up 0 bases and J gave up 1 base, with 7 bases separating them. Germline CDR1 and CDR2: SGHRS and YFSETQ. The CDR3 covers 14 residues. The CDR3 sequence: CASSLEIANTEAFF. CDR3 DNA sequence: TGCGCCAGCAGCTTGGAGATAGCGAACACTGAAGCTTTCTTT.

The chain is built from TRBV28 and TRBJ1-5; 8 bases agree with TRBD1. V lost 5 bases to trimming and J lost 7 bases; unmatched junction nucleotides: 7. Germline V gene sequence: CDR1 MDHEN, CDR2 SYDVKM. This CDR3 has 14 residues. The CDR3 DNA reads as TGTGCCAGCAGTAGCGGGACAGGATCCCAGCCCCAGCATTTT. Its translation: CASSSGTGSQPQHF.

The count of this clone is one. This chain links TRBV11-3 with TRBJ2-3, with 7 bases that match TRBD2. In germline, CDR1 is SGHNT, CDR2 YENEEA. The length of the CDR3 is 17 residues. J gave up 2 bases and V 4 bases, and 12 bases lay outside the gene matches. CDR3 in amino acids: CASSYKRPGLPTDTQYF. CDR3 nucleotides: TGTGCCAGCAGCTATAAAAGACCGGGACTACCCACAGATACGCAGTATTTT.

This clone occurred a few times. The rearrangement uses TRBV11-1 and TRBJ1-2, with D possibly TRBD1 on 5 matching bases. The CDR3 covers 13 residues. With 6 bases removed from V and 8 bases from J, the gap between germline ends came to 16 bases. From germline, CDR1 is SGHAT and CDR2 FQDESV (reference sequence). The CDR3 region is CASRSPGREGYTF. CDR3 DNA sequence: TGTGCCAGCAGATCCCCGGGGCGGGAAGGCTACACCTTC.

The rearrangement uses TRBV18 and TRBJ2-5, with D hard to call. Germline V gene data show CDR1 as KGHSH and CDR2 as LQKENI. This CDR3 is 13 amino acids long. V was pared by 2 bases and J by 5 bases, with 9 bases between. In nucleotides, the CDR3 is TGTGCCAGCTCACCAACGGGTTTTGAGACCCAGTACTTC. As protein: CASSPTGFETQYF. Supplemented by reference TRBV18 and TRBJ2-5, the full variable domain reads NAGVMQNPRHLVRRRGQEARLRCSPMKGHSHVYWYRQLPEEGLKFMVYLQKENIIDESGMPKERFSAEFPKEGPSILRIQQVVRGDSAAYFCASSPTGFETQYFGPGTRLLVL.

With respect to this clone: Other nucleotide sequences from this sample produce the same CDR3. This chain joins TRBV28 and TRBJ1-2; D is perhaps TRBD1 (5 bases). The ends were cut back, 5 bases at V and 4 bases at J, with 17 bases in the middle. Germline V CDR1 and CDR2: MDHEN, SYDVKM. The CDR3 length is 15 residues. The CDR3 DNA sequence: TGTGCCAGCAGTCCCCCAGGGCAGGGCGGCTATGGCTACACCTTC. Amino acids: CASSPPGQGGYGYTF.

V and J are TRBV4-1 and TRBJ1-6; D remains ambiguous. The CDR3 is made up of 16 amino acids. The germline gives CDR1 MGHRA, CDR2 YSYEKL. V lost 5 bases to trimming and J lost 7 bases, with 18 bases between them. This CDR3 reads CASSFEVAPTNSPLHF. DNA of the CDR3: TGCGCCAGCAGCTTTGAGGTTGCCCCTACGAATTCACCCCTCCACTTT.

This clone was observed a single time. The V call is TRBV9, the J call TRBJ2-1; D perhaps matches TRBD2 (5 bases). V shed 0 bases and J shed 7 bases, with 11 bases lying between them. Germline V lookup: CDR1 SGDLS, CDR2 YYNGEE. This CDR3 is built from 14 residues. The CDR3 here is CASSVATSGNEQFF. The CDR3 DNA follows: TGTGCCAGCAGCGTAGCCACTAGTGGGAATGAGCAGTTCTTC.

As to this clone: One end of the junction varies from germline; a read error may be responsible. The chain links TRBV5-1 to TRBJ1-2, with D possibly TRBD1 on 6 matching bases. The CDR3 sequence is 16 residues long. Germline V gene data show CDR1 as SGHRS and CDR2 as YFSETQ. Here the CDR3 reads CASSLVGTPVNSGYTF. Here the CDR3 DNA reads TGCGCCAGCAGCTTGGTCGGGACACCCGTAAACTCTGGCTACACCTTC.

The CDR3: CASSLGAIPGSTDTQYF. The CDR3 coding sequence is TGTGCCAGCAGCTTAGGGGCAATTCCCGGCAGCACAGATACGCAGTATTTT. This chain links TRBV7-9 with TRBJ2-3; no reliable D call. The length of the CDR3 is 17 residues. The V and J ends lost 1 base and 0 bases respectively, with 14 bases between them. Germline values: CDR1 SEHNR, CDR2 FQNEAQ (reference sequence).

This chain links TRBV10-3 with TRBJ1-5, with D unresolved. CDR1 is ENHRY and CDR2 is SYGVKD in the germline V gene. With 1 base removed from V and 2 bases from J, the gap between germline ends came to 6 bases. CDR3 length: 14 amino acids. The CDR3 DNA reads as TGTGCCATCAGTGAGTATATCGGCAATCAGCCCCAGCATTTT. Amino acid sequence: CAISEYIGNQPQHF.

V gene TRBV12-3 or TRBV12-4 combines with J gene TRBJ2-2; D unclear. The CDR3 length is 13 residues. V was trimmed by 10 bases and J by 3 bases, leaving 12 bases between them. CDR3 nucleotide sequence: TGTGCCACCACTTACGCCCACACCGGGGAGCTGTTTTTT. Translation: CATTYAHTGELFF.

The chain couples TRBV5-1 to TRBJ1-2; possible D gene TRBD1, 5 bases. The CDR3 has 14 amino acids. Germline V gene lookup returns CDR1 SGHRS and CDR2 YFSETQ. Trimming took off 4 bases at V and 3 bases at J, with 13 bases between the two ends. As DNA, the CDR3 is TGCGCCAGCAGCCCGATGCAGGGCGACTATGGCTACACCTTC. Residues: CASSPMQGDYGYTF.

This chain links TRBV12-3 or TRBV12-4 with TRBJ2-1; D is possibly TRBD2 (6 bases). The germline V and J ends were trimmed by 10 bases and 5 bases, with 15 bases remaining between them. The CDR3 length is 13 residues. The CDR3 reads CATGSGEDNEQFF. The DNA of the CDR3 is TGTGCCACGGGTAGCGGAGAAGACAATGAGCAGTTCTTC.

The rearrangement joins TRBV7-2 to TRBJ2-5, with TRBD2 as a possible D gene (5 bases). V was trimmed by 2 bases and J by 1 base, leaving 11 bases between them. The CDR3 contains 15 residues. Germline loops: CDR1 SGHTA, CDR2 FQGNSA. The CDR3 nucleotides read TGTGCCAGCAGCTTACCGCTTGGGAGCCAAGAGACCCAGTACTTC. Its translation is CASSLPLGSQETQYF.

The rearrangement links TRBV24-1 to TRBJ2-2; the match to TRBD2 covers 8 bases. Unmatched junction bases numbered 10, after V lost 4 bases and J lost 7 bases. Germline assignment: CDR1 KGHDR and CDR2 SFDVKD. The CDR3 has 16 amino acids. The CDR3 region is CATSDPGLAAVGELFF. In DNA form, the CDR3 reads TGTGCCACCAGTGACCCCGGACTAGCAGCCGTCGGGGAGCTGTTTTTT.

The V call is TRBV19, the J call TRBJ1-5; a weak D match, TRBD1 (5 bases). Germline values: CDR1 LNHDA, CDR2 SQIVND (reference sequence). This CDR3 has 12 residues. This CDR3 reads CASRRGSQPQHF. The CDR3 DNA follows: TGTGCAAGCCGGAGGGGCAGCCAGCCCCAGCATTTT.

Here the CDR3 reads CASSTIQTRSTDTQYF. CDR3 DNA: TGTGCCAGTAGTACGATACAGACGAGAAGCACAGATACGCAGTATTTT. The chain combines TRBV19 with TRBJ2-3; the D is unclear. Trimming removed 4 bases from V and 0 bases from J, with 14 bases in between. Germline CDR1 reads LNHDA; CDR2 reads SQIVND (reference sequence). There are 16 residues in the CDR3.